The next 18 T cell receptor beta chains were all read from a single sample in a study of blood T cell repertoires in COVID-19. Here immunoSEQ multiplex PCR was the method, and the copy in TCRdb shows in-frame clones only, minus some. The data contain about 280,000 clones, roughly 90% of them singletons. Specimen: PBMCs or T cells enriched from blood (not recorded which). These receptors originate from a man aged 40-49 years who had been exposed to COVID-19.

The chain recombines TRBV15 with TRBJ1-2, with D perhaps matching TRBD1 (6 bases). Germline V gene sequence: CDR1 LNHNV, CDR2 YYDKDF (reference sequence). Trimming took 1 base from V and 8 from J, leaving 20 bases between them. The CDR3 loop spans 16 amino acids. The CDR3, as DNA: TGTGCCACCAGCAGAGTTCCAGGGGCCCTGGGCTACGGCTACACCTTC. Translating gives CATSRVPGALGYGYTF. Full variable domain (rest looked up from reference TRBV15 and TRBJ1-2): DAMVIQNPRYQVTQFGKPVTLSCSQTLNHNVMYWYQQKSSQAPKLLFHYYDKDFNNEADTPDNFQSRRPNTSFCFLDIRSPGLGDTAMYLCATSRVPGALGYGYTFGSGTRLTVV.

The V call is TRBV5-4, the J call TRBJ1-2, with 7 bases aligning to TRBD1. The CDR3 has 11 residues. From germline, CDR1 is SGHNT and CDR2 YYREEE (reference sequence). With V trimmed by 5 bases and J by 8 bases, 3 bases remained unmatched. CDR3 protein: CASRRDSGYTF. The CDR3 DNA follows: TGTGCCAGCAGGAGGGACAGCGGCTACACCTTC. Variable domain in full (rest from reference TRBV5-4 and TRBJ1-2): ETGVTQSPTHLIKTRGQQVTLRCSSQSGHNTVSWYQQALGQGPQFIFQYYREEENGRGNFPPRFSGLQFPNYSSELNVNALELDDSALYLCASRRDSGYTFGSGTRLTVV.

V gene TRBV9 combines with J gene TRBJ1-5, with D tentatively TRBD1 (6 bases). The V gene lost 3 bases and the J gene lost 6 bases, with 16 bases spanning the gap. This CDR3 is built from 15 residues. CDR1 and CDR2 (germline): SGDLS, YYNGEE. The CDR3 protein is CASSGRTGMSQPQHF. For the CDR3, the DNA is TGTGCCAGCAGCGGGAGAACAGGGATGAGTCAGCCCCAGCATTTT.

The V call is TRBV3-1 (or the pseudogene TRBV3-2), the J call TRBJ1-5; the D gene is possibly TRBD1 (5 bases). The CDR3 has 15 residues. Per germline, CDR1 LGHDT and CDR2 YNNKEL (reference sequence). Trimming shortened V by 4 bases and J by 3 bases, and 13 bases separated the two germline ends. The CDR3: CASSPRQPLNQPQHF. CDR3 in DNA: TGTGCCAGCAGCCCACGACAGCCCCTCAATCAGCCCCAGCATTTT.

The rearrangement uses TRBV9 and TRBJ1-6; D unclear. Germline V gives CDR1 SGDLS, CDR2 YYNGEE. Trimming took 7 bases from V and 8 from J, leaving 13 bases between them. This CDR3 spans 13 amino acids. The CDR3 protein is CASQRQEDSPLHF. CDR3 sequence (DNA): TGTGCCAGCCAACGGCAGGAGGATTCACCCCTCCACTTT. The full variable domain, with the rest looked up from reference TRBV9 and TRBJ1-6, is DSGVTQTPKHLITATGQRVTLRCSPRSGDLSVYWYQQSLDQGLQFLIQYYNGEERAKGNILERFSAQQFPDLHSELNLSSLELGDSALYFCASQRQEDSPLHFGNGTRLTVT.

The count of this clone is one. This sequence joins TRBV5-1 and TRBJ2-1, with 9 positions matching TRBD2. After removal of 0 bases from V and 2 bases from J, the junction contained 0 bases not matched to a gene. This CDR3 is 15 amino acids long. CDR1 is SGHRS, CDR2 YFSETQ, per germline. CDR3 DNA sequence: TGCGCCAGCAGCTTGGGCGGGAGGGCCTACAATGAGCAGTTCTTC. This sequence encodes CASSLGGRAYNEQFF.

This clone has just one count. The chain recombines TRBV30 with TRBJ2-7; a weak D match, TRBD1 (6 bases). In germline, CDR1 is GTSNPN, CDR2 SVGIG (reference sequence). This CDR3 comprises 14 residues. V shed 2 bases and J shed 6 bases, with 17 bases lying between them. Here the CDR3 reads CAWSRGTFTLEQYF. The CDR3 DNA sequence: TGTGCCTGGAGTAGGGGGACCTTCACCCTCGAGCAGTACTTC.

The rearrangement uses TRBV25-1 and TRBJ2-7; 10 nucleotides line up with TRBD1. This CDR3 has 16 residues. Germline V lookup: CDR1 MGHDK, CDR2 SYGVNS. V dropped 3 bases and J dropped 3; count of bases not matched to a gene: 8. CDR3 residues: CASSDPSGTGVYEQYF. Here the CDR3 DNA reads TGTGCCAGCAGTGATCCCTCCGGGACAGGGGTCTACGAGCAGTACTTC.

The chain joins TRBV30 to TRBJ2-2, with D perhaps matching TRBD2 (5 bases). Germline V CDR1 and CDR2: GTSNPN, SVGIG (reference sequence). The ends were cut back, 5 bases at V and 0 bases at J, with 13 bases in the middle. This CDR3 is built from 15 residues. The CDR3 nucleotides are TGTGCCTGGCAGTTCCCCGGGACGAACACCGGGGAGCTGTTTTTT. Residues: CAWQFPGTNTGELFF.

V and J are TRBV9 and TRBJ2-2, with D perhaps matching TRBD1 (5 bases). This CDR3 is built from 13 residues. Germline V gene data show CDR1 as SGDLS and CDR2 as YYNGEE. V lost 6 bases and J 5 bases, leaving 11 bases between the germline ends. As DNA, the CDR3 is TGTGCCAGCACCAGGGTCGGGACCGGGGAGCTGTTTTTT. Translated, it gives CASTRVGTGELFF.

The chain links TRBV28 to TRBJ1-5; TRBD1 aligns across 8 bases. Germline lookup yields CDR1 MDHEN and CDR2 SYDVKM. Trimming removed 4 bases from V and 3 bases from J; junction bases left unmatched: 14. The CDR3 is 18 residues long. The CDR3 DNA follows: TGTGCCAGCAGTTCGGGACAGGCAGGCGGACTAGTCAATCAGCCCCAGCATTTT. It specifies CASSSGQAGGLVNQPQHF.

The chain employs TRBV28 and TRBJ1-2; D remains unclear. V was clipped by 7 bases and J by 4 bases, with 13 bases between them. The CDR3 is made up of 13 amino acids. CDR1 and CDR2 (germline): MDHEN, SYDVKM. The CDR3 sequence: CASTAQEGYGYTF. The CDR3 region has the DNA TGTGCCAGCACGGCCCAGGAGGGCTATGGCTACACCTTC.

The rearrangement uses TRBV7-9 and TRBJ2-7; D call uncertain. The CDR3 is made up of 11 amino acids. Deletions cut 2 bases from V and 5 bases from J, with 4 bases between. Looked up from germline, CDR1 is SEHNR and CDR2 is FQNEAQ (reference sequence). In nucleotides, the CDR3 is TGTGCCAGCAGCTTATCAGACGAGCAGTACTTC. This encodes CASSLSDEQYF.

The V gene is TRBV28, the J gene TRBJ1-2; 8 nucleotides line up with TRBD1. The CDR3 is 14 amino acids. Germline V gives CDR1 MDHEN, CDR2 SYDVKM. The ends lost 6 bases at V and 3 bases at J; junction bases unmatched: 6. CDR3 nucleotide sequence: TGTGCCAGCAGCAGGACAGGGAGTTACTATGGCTACACCTTC. This translates into CASSRTGSYYGYTF.

The V and J genes are TRBV3-1 (or the pseudogene TRBV3-2) and TRBJ2-5; the D gene is possibly TRBD1 (8 bases). The germline CDR1 and CDR2 sequences are LGHDT and YNNKEL (reference sequence). V lost 5 bases to trimming and J lost 7 bases, with 23 bases between them. The CDR3 contains 16 residues. The CDR3 here is CASSLFGQGGSGTQYF. The CDR3 region has the DNA TGTGCCAGCAGCTTATTCGGACAGGGAGGGTCCGGGACCCAGTACTTC.

This chain links TRBV18 with TRBJ2-7, with 11 bases lining up with TRBD1. Germline trimming cut 6 bases from V and 4 bases from J; bases unmatched to any gene: 5. Germline V gene lookup returns CDR1 KGHSH and CDR2 LQKENI. The CDR3 contains 14 residues. The CDR3 reads CASSSGTGGYEQYF. CDR3 DNA sequence: TGTGCCAGCTCCTCCGGGACAGGGGGGTACGAGCAGTACTTC.

The rearrangement joins TRBV4-3 to TRBJ2-3, with 7 bases identical to TRBD2. Germline CDR1 and CDR2: LGHNA and YSLEER. The CDR3 contains 16 residues. V gave up 0 bases and J gave up 0 bases; unmatched junction bases: 3. CDR3 sequence (DNA): TGCGCCAGCAGCCAAGACCTAGCGGCTAGCACAGATACGCAGTATTTT. Residues: CASSQDLAASTDTQYF.

This chain links TRBV5-4 with TRBJ2-5; D perhaps matches TRBD1 (6 bases). CDR1 and CDR2 from the germline V gene are SGHNT and YYREEE (reference sequence). The CDR3 extends over 13 amino acids. V was trimmed by 0 bases and J by 3 bases, leaving 6 bases between them. CDR3 nucleotides: TGTGCCAGCAGCTTGGGGACAGAAGAGACCCAGTACTTC. It encodes CASSLGTEETQYF.